This entry concerns a single TCR beta chain. This specimen belongs to a study of blood T cell repertoires in COVID-19. About the study: The analysed material was cDNA or gDNA that came from T cells, B-cell-depleted T cells, or PBMCs.

This CDR3 region has 14 residues. Germline V gene lookup returns CDR1 MNHEY and CDR2 SVGEGT. Trimming removed 4 bases from V and 4 bases from J, with 13 bases in between. Some clones are missing from TCRdb's copy, which holds only in-frame ones; the method was immunoSEQ multiplex PCR. The data contain about 270,000 clones, about 90% of them seen just once; the ten biggest clones take up about 2.1%. The specimen sequenced was peripheral blood. The rearrangement joins TRBV6-2 or TRBV6-3 to TRBJ1-2; D is ambiguous. The clonotype was recovered from a woman aged 45-65 years with acute or convalescent COVID-19. The CDR3 spells CASSSGRTAYGYTF. The CDR3 bases are TGTGCCAGCAGTTCTGGGCGTACCGCCTATGGCTACACCTTC.